The TCR beta chain under discussion was sequenced for a study of T-cell memory formation after mild COVID-19. TCRdb re-called the 5' RACE reads through MiXCR, storing one row per CDR3 protein. The table includes hundreds of thousands of distinct CDR3 sequences, roughly 21% detected once. V was pared by 7 bases and J by 0 bases, with 4 bases of the junction left unmatched. This CDR3 has 15 residues. Per the germline V gene, CDR1 is SNHLY and CDR2 is FYNNEI. The source of this sequence is an adult woman who had mild COVID-19 (a few samples of this study predate the infection). Cell type and time point are not known. The sample was PBMCs or a T cell subset sorted from them (not recorded which). This chain connects TRBV2 to TRBJ2-2; TRBD1 agrees at 8 bases. CDR3 sequence (DNA): TGTGCCAGCAACATACAGGGGGCGAACACCGGGGAGCTGTTTTTT. This codes for CASNIQGANTGELFF.